This paragraph reports one T cell receptor (beta chain). Its target is not known. Researchers ran the PCR with 60 Vbeta and 13 Jbeta primers. Sequencing was performed with immunoSEQ multiplex PCR; in TCRdb, only in-frame clones are kept and a portion is missing. Of roughly 100,000 clones detected, about 80% appear once; the ten largest clones hold 9.5% to 12%. Germline V lookup: CDR1 MNHNS, CDR2 SASEGT. The V gene end was trimmed by 5 bases and the J gene end by 8 bases; junction bases not matched to a gene: 9. This CDR3 contains 14 residues. The sample comes from a study of cytomegalovirus exposure and HLA in healthy donors. Study details: There were nearly 120 million unique TCR beta sequences, drawn from about 180 million T cells, in an earlier analysis. Study-wide findings and caveats: Within a later analysis, the majority of CMV-associated TCR beta chains appeared HLA-restricted. It has been reported that TCR beta sequences accurately predicted the HLA-A and HLA-B alleles of most subjects.

This chain uses TRBV6-1 with TRBJ2-1; 7 bases match TRBD2. The sequence was obtained from a man aged 18-30 years in good health and CMV-seropositive. Sequencing was done on a sample of PBMCs. The CDR3 protein is CASSLGGLYDEQFF. CDR3 coding DNA: TGTGCCAGCAGTCTCGGGGGGTTATACGATGAGCAGTTCTTC.